These T cell receptor beta chains were read from a single sample in a study of cytomegalovirus exposure and HLA in healthy donors. Assay: immunoSEQ multiplex PCR; the TCRdb copy retains only in-frame clones and omits some. Among approximately 40,000 clones listed, approximately 90% were seen once. Sequencing was done on a sample of PBMCs. The source is a woman aged 40 to 49 in good health and CMV-seropositive. The CDR3 runs from the conserved cysteine through the conserved F or W. D genes are given only for firm matches. Size tells how often a clone was seen (once, few, many) or the class of an expanded clone, and some rows leave it out.

cdr3_length | clone_size | d_call | j_call | v_call | cdr3_aa | cdr3_nt
15 | - | - | TRBJ1-5 | TRBV18 | CASSPGQNSNQPQHF | TGTGCCAGCTCACCAGGACAGAATAGCAATCAGCCCCAGCATTTT
14 | - | - | TRBJ2-7 | TRBV4-2 | CASSQVSESYEQYF | TGTGCCAGCAGCCAAGTGAGTGAAAGCTACGAGCAGTACTTC
14 | - | - | TRBJ1-5 | TRBV18 | CASSPSLQGQPQHF | TGTGCCAGCTCACCTTCTTTGCAGGGACAGCCCCAGCATTTT
18 | once | TRBD2 | TRBJ2-3 | TRBV4-1 | CASSQDPKDREGGDTQYF | TGCGCCAGCAGCCAAGATCCCAAGGACCGGGAGGGGGGAGATACGCAGTATTTT
12 | - | - | TRBJ2-7 | TRBV25-1 | CASRDWDYEQYF | TGTGCCAGCAGGGACTGGGACTACGAGCAGTACTTC
18 | - | TRBD1 | TRBJ1-4 | TRBV4-1 | CASSPLRISGTEAEKLFF | TGCGCCAGCAGCCCTCTTAGGATTTCCGGGACAGAAGCTGAAAAACTGTTTTTT
13 | - | - | TRBJ2-7 | TRBV5-4 | CASSRKDSYEQYF | TGTGCCAGCAGCCGGAAGGACAGTTACGAGCAGTACTTC
15 | - | TRBD2 | TRBJ2-3 | TRBV6-5 | CASSSSGGATDTQYF | TGTGCCAGCAGCTCTAGCGGGGGGGCTACAGATACGCAGTATTTT
12 | - | TRBD1 | TRBJ2-1 | TRBV28 | CAHRTGYNEQFF | TGTGCCCACCGGACAGGTTACAATGAGCAGTTCTTC
19 | - | TRBD1 | TRBJ1-2 | TRBV15 | CATSSKQGEQNSLNYGYTF | TGTGCCACCAGCAGCAAACAGGGGGAACAGAACTCTCTTAACTATGGCTACACCTTC
13 | - | - | TRBJ1-4 | TRBV7-6 | CASSLWFTEKLFF | TGTGCCAGCAGCTTATGGTTCACAGAAAAACTGTTTTTT
17 | - | - | TRBJ1-5 | TRBV7-2 | CASSLIVARFNNQPQHF | TGTGCCAGCAGCTTAATAGTTGCTAGATTTAACAATCAGCCCCAGCATTTT
14 | - | - | TRBJ1-5 | TRBV19 | CASSWPGDNQPQHF | TGTGCCAGTAGTTGGCCGGGGGACAATCAGCCCCAGCATTTT
13 | - | TRBD1 | TRBJ1-1 | TRBV6-5 | CASRDRVETEAFF | TGTGCCAGCAGAGACAGGGTGGAAACTGAAGCTTTCTTT
16 | few | TRBD1 | TRBJ1-4 | TRBV15 | CATSRGPTGSNEKLFF | TGTGCCACCAGCAGGGGACCGACAGGGAGTAATGAAAAACTGTTTTTT
15 | - | TRBD1 | TRBJ2-3 | TRBV6-5 | CASSYAQGYTDTQYF | TGTGCCAGCAGTTACGCACAGGGGTACACAGATACGCAGTATTTT
13 | - | TRBD2 | TRBJ2-7 | TRBV4-1 | CASSEGTSGEQYF | TGCGCCAGCAGCGAAGGGACTAGCGGCGAGCAGTACTTC
16 | - | TRBD1 | TRBJ2-2 | TRBV5-1 | CASSLGTGGSTGELFF | TGCGCCAGCAGCTTGGGGACAGGGGGCAGTACCGGGGAGCTGTTTTTT
14 | once | TRBD1 | TRBJ2-7 | TRBV5-1 | CASSPGTGTLEQYF | TGCGCCAGCAGCCCCGGGACAGGGACCCTCGAGCAGTACTTC
15 | - | - | TRBJ1-1 | TRBV4-3 | CASSQEWRAALEAFF | TGCGCCAGCAGCCAAGAGTGGAGGGCAGCTCTCGAAGCTTTCTTT
14 | large | TRBD2 | TRBJ2-7 | TRBV10-3 | CAITETSGGPEQYF | TGTGCCATCACCGAGACTAGCGGGGGGCCCGAGCAGTACTTC
14 | - | TRBD2 | TRBJ2-1 | TRBV7-7 | CASSLDGTRDEQFF | TGTGCCAGCAGCTTAGATGGGACTAGGGATGAGCAGTTCTTC
14 | - | - | TRBJ1-2 | TRBV7-2 | CASSHRQISYGYTF | TGTGCCAGCAGCCACCGACAAATAAGTTATGGCTACACCTTC
15 | - | - | TRBJ1-3 | TRBV18 | CASSPFRVEGNTIYF | TGTGCCAGCTCACCATTCAGGGTGGAAGGAAACACCATATATTTT
15 | once | TRBD2 | TRBJ2-1 | TRBV4-1 | CASRERGDIYNEQFF | TGCGCCAGCAGAGAGCGGGGGGATATCTACAATGAGCAGTTCTTC
13 | - | - | TRBJ1-6 | TRBV7-9 | CASSQNDNSPLHF | TGTGCCAGCAGCCAAAATGATAATTCACCCCTCCACTTT
15 | - | TRBD1 | TRBJ1-6 | TRBV2 | CASSTNRGLNSPLHF | TGTGCCAGCAGTACCAACAGGGGGCTTAATTCACCCCTCCACTTT
12 | once | - | TRBJ1-2 | TRBV25-1 | CASSEFDFSYTF | TGTGCCAGCAGTGAATTTGACTTCTCCTACACCTTC
14 | - | - | TRBJ1-1 | TRBV4-3 | CASSQESDRTEAFF | TGCGCCAGCAGCCAAGAGAGTGACAGGACTGAAGCTTTCTTT
14 | once | TRBD1 | TRBJ2-2 | TRBV27 | CASSSGQGVGELFF | TGTGCCAGCAGTTCGGGACAGGGGGTCGGGGAGCTGTTTTTT
14 | - | - | TRBJ1-1 | TRBV7-7 | CASSRPTGNTEAFF | TGTGCCAGCAGCCGTCCGACGGGGAACACTGAAGCTTTCTTT
14 | - | - | TRBJ2-3 | TRBV9 | CASSVVTSTDTQYF | TGTGCCAGCAGCGTAGTAACTAGCACAGATACGCAGTATTTT
15 | - | - | TRBJ2-3 | TRBV7-3 | CASSLSPGSTDTQYF | TGTGCCAGCAGCTTATCACCGGGAAGCACAGATACGCAGTATTTT
16 | - | TRBD2 | TRBJ2-1 | TRBV9 | CASSLLVSGSYNEQFF | TGTGCCAGCAGCCTACTGGTTAGCGGGAGCTACAATGAGCAGTTCTTC
13 | - | - | TRBJ2-7 | TRBV7-2 | CASSLMGGHEQYF | TGTGCCAGCAGCTTAATGGGGGGACACGAGCAGTACTTC
13 | - | TRBD2 | TRBJ2-7 | TRBV30 | CAWSAGLSNEQYF | TGTGCCTGGAGTGCGGGACTAAGCAACGAGCAGTACTTC
14 | - | TRBD2 | TRBJ2-7 | TRBV2 | CASRGSGGGYEQYF | TGTGCCAGCAGGGGAAGCGGGGGTGGCTACGAGCAGTACTTC
15 | - | TRBD1 | TRBJ1-5 | TRBV7-2 | CASSLATGINQPQHF | TGTGCCAGCAGCTTAGCGACAGGGATCAATCAGCCCCAGCATTTT
15 | - | TRBD1 | TRBJ1-4 | TRBV9 | CASSVEEGADEKLFF | TGTGCCAGCAGCGTAGAGGAGGGGGCGGATGAAAAACTGTTTTTT
15 | - | - | TRBJ2-2 | TRBV4-3 | CASSQRTASVGELFF | TGCGCCAGCAGCCAAAGGACAGCGAGCGTGGGGGAGCTGTTTTTT
14 | - | - | TRBJ1-2 | TRBV7-8 | CASSLSRRGDGYTF | TGTGCCAGCAGCTTAAGTAGGCGGGGTGATGGCTACACCTTC
15 | - | TRBD2 | TRBJ2-3 | TRBV28 | CASSSSGTGTDTQYF | TGTGCCAGCAGTTCTAGCGGCACTGGCACAGATACGCAGTATTTT
14 | - | - | TRBJ1-6 | TRBV6-5 | CASRFQGGGSPLHF | TGTGCCAGCAGGTTTCAGGGTGGGGGGTCACCCCTCCACTTT
12 | - | TRBD1 | TRBJ2-1 | TRBV29-1 | CSVTGDYNEQFF | TGCAGCGTCACAGGGGACTACAATGAGCAGTTCTTC
14 | - | TRBD1 | TRBJ2-7 | TRBV5-1 | CASRRQGDSYEQYF | TGCGCCAGCAGAAGACAGGGGGACTCCTACGAGCAGTACTTC